This is a list of T cell receptor beta chains from one sample in a study of cytomegalovirus exposure and HLA in healthy donors. Method: immunoSEQ multiplex PCR; TCRdb's copy keeps in-frame clones and lacks some. The sample holds about 200,000 clones; about two thirds are singletons and the top ten take about 2.8%. The sequencing sample was made of PBMCs. These TCRs come from a man aged 35 to 55 in good health and CMV-seropositive. The CDR3 runs from the conserved cysteine through the conserved F or W. Each record gives: CDR3 DNA, CDR3 protein, J gene, V gene, clone size, D gene. A D gene is named only where the DNA matches it firmly. The listing skips clone size in some rows; elsewhere it reads once, few, many or a size class.

DNA: TGTGCCAGCAGCGCCTCTATGCGCTCCTATAATTCACCCCTCCACTTT; CDR3: CASSASMRSYNSPLHF; J: TRBJ1-6; V: TRBV9; size: -; D: -
DNA: TGTGCCAGTAGTACAACAGGGTTTCAGGGCTATGGCTACACCTTC; CDR3: CASSTTGFQGYGYTF; J: TRBJ1-2; V: TRBV19; size: once; D: -
DNA: TGTGCCAGCAGTGGGGGACTAGAAAACGAGCAGTACTTC; CDR3: CASSGGLENEQYF; J: TRBJ2-7; V: TRBV6-5; size: once; D: TRBD2
DNA: TGTGCCAGCAGGGCGCGGTCCCAAGGCTATGGCTACACCTTC; CDR3: CASRARSQGYGYTF; J: TRBJ1-2; V: TRBV2; size: -; D: -
DNA: TGTGCCAGCAGAGGGGGTACTGGCTACACCTTC; CDR3: CASRGGTGYTF; J: TRBJ1-2; V: TRBV28; size: -; D: -
DNA: TGTGCCAGCAGTGCCCTCCGGGACTATGGCAGCACAGATACGCAGTATTTT; CDR3: CASSALRDYGSTDTQYF; J: TRBJ2-3; V: TRBV27; size: -; D: TRBD2
DNA: TGTGCCAGCAGTGAATGGCTAGCGGGGACATACGAGCAGTACTTC; CDR3: CASSEWLAGTYEQYF; J: TRBJ2-7; V: TRBV2; size: -; D: TRBD2
DNA: TGTGCCAGCTCACCCATGGACCTTGGACAGTTACGTACCGGGGAGCTGTTTTTT; CDR3: CASSPMDLGQLRTGELFF; J: TRBJ2-2; V: TRBV18; size: -; D: -
DNA: TGTGCCAGCTCACTTGGGACTGGTAGCACAGATACGCAGTATTTT; CDR3: CASSLGTGSTDTQYF; J: TRBJ2-3; V: TRBV18; size: -; D: -
DNA: TGTGCCAGCAGCGGTTTTCCTGAGGCTGAAGCTTTCTTT; CDR3: CASSGFPEAEAFF; J: TRBJ1-1; V: TRBV9; size: -; D: -
DNA: TGTGCCAGCAGTTACTCGAGGGATAACTATGGCTACACCTTC; CDR3: CASSYSRDNYGYTF; J: TRBJ1-2; V: TRBV6-6; size: -; D: -
DNA: TGTGCCAGCAGTTCTGGCAGGGACAGGGGTAACTACGAGCAGTACTTC; CDR3: CASSSGRDRGNYEQYF; J: TRBJ2-7; V: TRBV7-8; size: once; D: TRBD1
DNA: TGCGCCAGCAGTCCACCGACTACCCCGACAGGGGACGAGCAGTACTTC; CDR3: CASSPPTTPTGDEQYF; J: TRBJ2-7; V: TRBV23-1; size: few; D: TRBD1
DNA: TGTTCCAGCAGCTTAGTGGGGGCCGGGAATGGCTACACCTTC; CDR3: CSSSLVGAGNGYTF; J: TRBJ1-2; V: TRBV7-9; size: -; D: -
DNA: TGTGCCAGCAGTGAATCCGAGAGGGGGTTCCAAGAGACCCAGTACTTC; CDR3: CASSESERGFQETQYF; J: TRBJ2-5; V: TRBV25-1; size: -; D: -
DNA: TGTGCCAGCAGCTCGACAGGGATGTTGATCTACGAGCAGTACTTC; CDR3: CASSSTGMLIYEQYF; J: TRBJ2-7; V: TRBV6-5; size: few; D: TRBD1
DNA: TGTGCCATCAGTGAGTCCGGGACAGGGGTCGCAGGAGCCAAAAACATTCAGTACTTC; CDR3: CAISESGTGVAGAKNIQYF; J: TRBJ2-4; V: TRBV10-3; size: -; D: TRBD1
DNA: TGTGCCAGCAGCTTAATCGAGGGCGGGGAGCAGTACTTC; CDR3: CASSLIEGGEQYF; J: TRBJ2-5; V: TRBV7-3; size: once; D: -
DNA: TGTGCCAGTCCTTTCCGGCGGTTCCAAGAGACCCAGTACTTC; CDR3: CASPFRRFQETQYF; J: TRBJ2-5; V: TRBV6-5; size: few; D: -
DNA: TGTGCCAGCAGCTTAGCGGGGCCGCGCACTGAAGCTTTCTTT; CDR3: CASSLAGPRTEAFF; J: TRBJ1-1; V: TRBV7-9; size: few; D: -
DNA: TGCGCCAGCAGCCGGACTAGCGGGGGGGGATGGTACAATGAGCAGTTCTTC; CDR3: CASSRTSGGGWYNEQFF; J: TRBJ2-1; V: TRBV5-1; size: few; D: TRBD2
DNA: TGCAGCGTCGCCCAGGGGGGCGATACGCAGTATTTT; CDR3: CSVAQGGDTQYF; J: TRBJ2-3; V: TRBV29-1; size: -; D: -
DNA: TGTGCCAGCAGTTTGGCCTGGACAGATACGCAGTATTTT; CDR3: CASSLAWTDTQYF; J: TRBJ2-3; V: TRBV27; size: -; D: -
DNA: TGTGCCAGCAGTGTTGGGGGACAGGCTAATGAAAAACTGTTTTTT; CDR3: CASSVGGQANEKLFF; J: TRBJ1-4; V: TRBV25-1; size: -; D: TRBD1
DNA: TGTGCCACCAGCTTGGCGGGGGCTGAAGCTTTCTTT; CDR3: CATSLAGAEAFF; J: TRBJ1-1; V: TRBV15; size: -; D: -
DNA: TGTGCCAGCAGCTCCTGGGACAGCCTAGCCAAAAACATTCAGTACTTC; CDR3: CASSSWDSLAKNIQYF; J: TRBJ2-4; V: TRBV5-6; size: -; D: TRBD1
DNA: TGTGCCAGCAGCGTGACAGGGGGAAGTGAGCAGTTCTTC; CDR3: CASSVTGGSEQFF; J: TRBJ2-1; V: TRBV5-6; size: few; D: TRBD1
DNA: TGTGCCAGCAGTGAGGGACAGGGGCAGTACTTC; CDR3: CASSEGQGQYF; J: TRBJ2-7; V: TRBV25-1; size: -; D: TRBD1
DNA: TGTGCCATCAGTGTTCGGGGGGCAATCTACGAGCAGTACTTC; CDR3: CAISVRGAIYEQYF; J: TRBJ2-7; V: TRBV10-3; size: -; D: -
DNA: TGTGCCAGCAGCTTGCTGACAGGAAGCACAAACAATCAGCCCCAGCATTTT; CDR3: CASSLLTGSTNNQPQHF; J: TRBJ1-5; V: TRBV5-8; size: -; D: -
DNA: TGCGCCAGCAGCGCAGGGGGCAGCACAGATACGCAGTATTTT; CDR3: CASSAGGSTDTQYF; J: TRBJ2-3; V: TRBV5-1; size: -; D: TRBD1
DNA: TGTGCCATCAGTGCTGGGAGCTCCTACGAGCAGTACTTC; CDR3: CAISAGSSYEQYF; J: TRBJ2-7; V: TRBV10-3; size: -; D: -
DNA: TGTGCCAGCAGCTATCACCCCGGACAGGGGCCAATGAACACTGAAGCTTTCTTT; CDR3: CASSYHPGQGPMNTEAFF; J: TRBJ1-1; V: TRBV7-2; size: -; D: TRBD1
DNA: TGCAGCGTTGAAGGCCGGGGAGCTCAGGGGACAGATACGCAGTATTTT; CDR3: CSVEGRGAQGTDTQYF; J: TRBJ2-3; V: TRBV29-1; size: -; D: -
DNA: TGTGCCATCAGTGAGTCTTACTCCGGGACAGGGGGCTCCTACGAGCAGTACTTC; CDR3: CAISESYSGTGGSYEQYF; J: TRBJ2-7; V: TRBV10-3; size: -; D: TRBD1
DNA: TGTGCCAGCAGTTTAGTGGCAGGGGAAACCTACGAGCAGTACTTC; CDR3: CASSLVAGETYEQYF; J: TRBJ2-7; V: TRBV27; size: -; D: -
DNA: TGCGCCAGCAGCCAATATAACAATGAGCAGTTCTTC; CDR3: CASSQYNNEQFF; J: TRBJ2-1; V: TRBV4-1; size: few; D: -
DNA: TGTGCCAGCAGCTTGGGGGGGGTGGACACTGCAACAGTCAATCAGCCCCAGCATTTT; CDR3: CASSLGGVDTATVNQPQHF; J: TRBJ1-5; V: TRBV5-6; size: -; D: -
DNA: TGTGCCAGCAGTTTTAGGGGGCGCGGTAACTATGGCTACACCTTC; CDR3: CASSFRGRGNYGYTF; J: TRBJ1-2; V: TRBV5-6; size: few; D: TRBD1
DNA: TGCAGCGTTGAAGGACATCTCAGCGGCTACACCTTC; CDR3: CSVEGHLSGYTF; J: TRBJ1-2; V: TRBV29-1; size: -; D: -
DNA: TGTGCCAGCAGCCCCGGAGGGATAGCGAATGGCTACACCTTC; CDR3: CASSPGGIANGYTF; J: TRBJ1-2; V: TRBV9; size: -; D: -
DNA: TGTGCCAGCACCCCGGGGCGGAGGTGGGGGGAAGAGACCCAGTACTTC; CDR3: CASTPGRRWGEETQYF; J: TRBJ2-5; V: TRBV28; size: few; D: -
DNA: TGCAGCGTGCTCGGGACACAAGAGACCCAGTACTTC; CDR3: CSVLGTQETQYF; J: TRBJ2-5; V: TRBV29-1; size: -; D: -
DNA: TGCGCCAGCAGCCAAGAACAGGGCTACGAGCAGTACTTC; CDR3: CASSQEQGYEQYF; J: TRBJ2-7; V: TRBV4-1; size: few; D: -
DNA: TGTGCCAGCAGCTTAGACCCCGGCCCCGGGAGCTACAATGAGCAGTTCTTC; CDR3: CASSLDPGPGSYNEQFF; J: TRBJ2-1; V: TRBV7-2; size: -; D: -
DNA: TGTGCCAGCAGCTTCAGGGGTGAGACCCAGTACTTC; CDR3: CASSFRGETQYF; J: TRBJ2-5; V: TRBV11-2; size: -; D: -
DNA: TGTGCCAGCAGTGACCCCGGGACAGGGTGCGTCTCAAGGAGCCTACCGGAAGCTTTCTTT; CDR3: CASSDPGTGCVSRSLPEAFF; J: TRBJ1-1; V: TRBV6-4; size: once; D: TRBD1
DNA: TGTGCCAGCAGTCTCTCGGGACAGCAAACCTCCAGCACAGATACGCAGTATTTT; CDR3: CASSLSGQQTSSTDTQYF; J: TRBJ2-3; V: TRBV28; size: -; D: TRBD1
DNA: TGCGCCAGCAGCTTAGGGGGGGGATCACAAGAGACCCAGTACTTC; CDR3: CASSLGGGSQETQYF; J: TRBJ2-5; V: TRBV5-1; size: -; D: -
DNA: TGCGCCAGCAGCTTGGGGGTCGGCGGGGAGGGAGCCTACAATGAGCAGTTCTTC; CDR3: CASSLGVGGEGAYNEQFF; J: TRBJ2-1; V: TRBV5-1; size: -; D: TRBD2
DNA: TGTGCCAGTAGTAGGACAGGGCTGAGTGACTCACCCCTCCACTTT; CDR3: CASSRTGLSDSPLHF; J: TRBJ1-6; V: TRBV19; size: -; D: TRBD1
DNA: TGTGCCAGCAGCGCGGGACCTGATGGGACCCAGTACTTC; CDR3: CASSAGPDGTQYF; J: TRBJ2-5; V: TRBV5-4; size: -; D: -
DNA: TGTGCCAGCAGTAGGACGGGAGACAATGAGCAGTTCTTC; CDR3: CASSRTGDNEQFF; J: TRBJ2-1; V: TRBV6-5; size: -; D: -